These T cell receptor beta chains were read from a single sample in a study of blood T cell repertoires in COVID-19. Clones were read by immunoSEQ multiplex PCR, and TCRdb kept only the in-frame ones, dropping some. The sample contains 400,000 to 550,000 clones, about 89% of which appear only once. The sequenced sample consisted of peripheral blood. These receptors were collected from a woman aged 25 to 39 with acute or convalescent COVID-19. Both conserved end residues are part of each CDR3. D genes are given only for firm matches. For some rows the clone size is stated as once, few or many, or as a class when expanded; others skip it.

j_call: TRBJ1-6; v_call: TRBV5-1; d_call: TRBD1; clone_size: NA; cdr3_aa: CASSSRTGALNSPLHF; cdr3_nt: TGCGCCAGCAGCTCCCGGACAGGGGCCCTTAATTCACCCCTCCACTTT
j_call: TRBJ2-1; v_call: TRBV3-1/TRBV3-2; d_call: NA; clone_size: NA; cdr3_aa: CASSQDDSEQFF; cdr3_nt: TGTGCCAGCAGCCAAGACGACTCTGAGCAGTTCTTC
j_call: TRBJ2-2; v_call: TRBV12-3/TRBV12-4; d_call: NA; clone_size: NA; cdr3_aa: CASTPSPGELFF; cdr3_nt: TGTGCCAGCACCCCGTCTCCCGGGGAGCTGTTTTTT
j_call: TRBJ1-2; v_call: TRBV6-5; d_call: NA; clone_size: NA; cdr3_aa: CASSYSGGLGYTF; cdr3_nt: TGTGCCAGCAGTTACTCAGGAGGGCTTGGCTACACCTTC
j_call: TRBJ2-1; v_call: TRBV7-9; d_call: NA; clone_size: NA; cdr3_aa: CASSFSSYNEQFF; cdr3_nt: TGTGCCAGCAGCTTTTCGTCCTACAATGAGCAGTTCTTC
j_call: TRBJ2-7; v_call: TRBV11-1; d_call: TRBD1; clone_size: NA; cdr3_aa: CASSSWTGNEQYF; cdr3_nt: TGTGCCAGCAGCTCCTGGACAGGCAACGAGCAGTACTTC
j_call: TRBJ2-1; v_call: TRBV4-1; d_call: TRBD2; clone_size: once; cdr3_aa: CASSQVDLGLAGGNEQFF; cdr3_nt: TGCGCCAGCAGCCAAGTTGACCTGGGGCTAGCGGGGGGAAATGAGCAGTTCTTC
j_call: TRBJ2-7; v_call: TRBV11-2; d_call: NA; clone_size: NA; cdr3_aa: CASSSSLGGRGYEQYF; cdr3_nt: TGTGCCAGCAGCTCAAGTCTCGGGGGAAGAGGCTACGAGCAGTACTTC
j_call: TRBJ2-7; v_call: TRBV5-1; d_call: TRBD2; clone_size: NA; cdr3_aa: CASTPTSGGAEQYF; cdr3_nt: TGCGCCAGCACCCCAACTAGCGGGGGGGCAGAGCAGTACTTC
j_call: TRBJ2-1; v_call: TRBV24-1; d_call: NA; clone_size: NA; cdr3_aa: CATSDPQAQSYNEQFF; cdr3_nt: TGTGCCACCAGTGACCCACAGGCCCAGTCCTACAATGAGCAGTTCTTC
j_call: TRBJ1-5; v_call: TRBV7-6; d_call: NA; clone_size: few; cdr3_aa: CASSSLNQPQHF; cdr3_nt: TGTGCCAGCAGCTCACTAAATCAGCCCCAGCATTTT
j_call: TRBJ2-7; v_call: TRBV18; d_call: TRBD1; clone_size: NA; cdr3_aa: CASSPDRGHNEQYF; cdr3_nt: TGTGCCAGCTCACCTGACAGGGGGCACAACGAGCAGTACTTC
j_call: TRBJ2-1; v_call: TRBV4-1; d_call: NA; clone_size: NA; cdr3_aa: CASSQDMPGGRNEQFF; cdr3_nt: TGCGCCAGCAGCCAAGATATGCCGGGGGGCCGAAATGAGCAGTTCTTC
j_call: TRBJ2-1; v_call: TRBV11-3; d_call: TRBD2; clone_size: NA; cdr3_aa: CASSLSQASGVQFF; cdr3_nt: TGTGCCAGCAGCTTATCTCAGGCTAGCGGGGTGCAGTTCTTC
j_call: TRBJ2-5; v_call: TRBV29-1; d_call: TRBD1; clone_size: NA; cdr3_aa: CSVERDSQETQYF; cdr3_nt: TGCAGCGTTGAACGGGACAGCCAAGAGACCCAGTACTTC
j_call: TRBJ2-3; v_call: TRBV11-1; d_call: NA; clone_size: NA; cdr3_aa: CASSLVTGGDTQYF; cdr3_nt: TGTGCCAGCAGCTTAGTGACCGGGGGAGATACGCAGTATTTT
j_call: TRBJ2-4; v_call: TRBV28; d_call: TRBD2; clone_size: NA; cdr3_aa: CASSRGLAGGIAKNIQYF; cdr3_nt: TGTGCCAGCAGTCGGGGACTAGCGGGGGGGATAGCCAAAAACATTCAGTACTTC
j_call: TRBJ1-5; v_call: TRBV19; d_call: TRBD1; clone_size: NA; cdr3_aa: CASSQSRGRWQPQHF; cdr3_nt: TGTGCCAGTAGTCAGAGCAGGGGGCGATGGCAGCCCCAGCATTTT
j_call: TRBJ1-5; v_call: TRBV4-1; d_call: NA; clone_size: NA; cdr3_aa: CASSQVSGSNQPQHF; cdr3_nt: TGCGCCAGCAGCCAAGTGTCGGGTAGCAATCAGCCCCAGCATTTT
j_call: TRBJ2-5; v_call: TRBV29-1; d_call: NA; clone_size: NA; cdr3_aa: CSVDPGQGQETQYF; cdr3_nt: TGCAGCGTTGATCCCGGCCAGGGCCAAGAGACCCAGTACTTC
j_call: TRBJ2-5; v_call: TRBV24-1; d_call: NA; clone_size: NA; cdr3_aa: CATSAPGEETQYF; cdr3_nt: TGTGCCACCAGTGCCCCGGGTGAAGAGACCCAGTACTTC
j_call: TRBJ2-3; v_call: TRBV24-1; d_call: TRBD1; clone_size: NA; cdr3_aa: CATGDRGLTDTQYF; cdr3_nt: TGTGCCACCGGGGACAGGGGGCTCACAGATACGCAGTATTTT
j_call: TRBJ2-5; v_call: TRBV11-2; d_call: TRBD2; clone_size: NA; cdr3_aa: CASSFSPGGGAKETQYF; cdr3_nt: TGTGCCAGCAGCTTTTCACCAGGCGGGGGGGCTAAAGAGACCCAGTACTTC
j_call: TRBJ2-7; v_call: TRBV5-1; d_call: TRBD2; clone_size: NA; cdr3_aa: CASSWREGSGGPSYEQYF; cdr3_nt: TGCGCCAGCAGCTGGAGGGAGGGTAGCGGGGGGCCCTCCTACGAGCAGTACTTC
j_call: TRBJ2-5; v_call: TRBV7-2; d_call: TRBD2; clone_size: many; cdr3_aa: CASSLVWSSGGETQETQYF; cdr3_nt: TGTGCCAGCAGCTTAGTTTGGTCTAGCGGGGGGGAGACCCAAGAGACCCAGTACTTC
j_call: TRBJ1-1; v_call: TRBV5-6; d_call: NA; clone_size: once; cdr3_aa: CASSRNKINRAENTEAFF; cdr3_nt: TGTGCCAGCAGCCGAAACAAAATTAACAGGGCCGAAAACACTGAAGCTTTCTTT
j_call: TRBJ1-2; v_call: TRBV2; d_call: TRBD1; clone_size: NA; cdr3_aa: CASRMTGIGYTF; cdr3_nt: TGTGCCAGCAGGATGACAGGGATTGGCTACACCTTC
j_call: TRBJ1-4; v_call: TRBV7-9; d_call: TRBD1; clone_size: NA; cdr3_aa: CASSRDRGQLFF; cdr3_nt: TGTGCCAGCAGCCGAGACAGGGGACAACTGTTTTTT
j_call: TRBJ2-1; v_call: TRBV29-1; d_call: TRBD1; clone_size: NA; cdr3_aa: CSVERPDRGTGQFF; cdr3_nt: TGCAGCGTTGAAAGGCCTGACAGGGGTACAGGACAGTTCTTC
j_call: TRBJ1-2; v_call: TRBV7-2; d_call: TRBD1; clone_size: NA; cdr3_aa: CASLYIWGQRYGYTF; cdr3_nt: TGTGCCAGCCTCTACATTTGGGGACAGAGGTATGGCTACACCTTC
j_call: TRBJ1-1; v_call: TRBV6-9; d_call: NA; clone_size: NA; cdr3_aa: CASSYQVGPNF; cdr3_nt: TGTGCCAGCAGTTATCAGGTTGGTCCGAACTTT
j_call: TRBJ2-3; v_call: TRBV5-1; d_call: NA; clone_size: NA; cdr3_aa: CASSFRESTDTQYF; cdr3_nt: TGCGCCAGCAGCTTCCGGGAGAGCACAGATACGCAGTATTTT
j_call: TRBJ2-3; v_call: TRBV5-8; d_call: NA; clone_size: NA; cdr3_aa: CASSLGGVGDTQYF; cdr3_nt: TGTGCCAGCAGCTTGGGCGGGGTTGGAGATACGCAGTATTTT